The 25 T cell receptor beta chains given below trace back to one sample, sequenced in a study of T cell responses to AZD1222 COVID-19 vaccine. Profiling relied on immunoSEQ multiplex PCR, and the TCRdb table lists in-frame clones only, not all of them. The sample holds around 94,000 clones; over 75% are singletons and the top ten take over 15%. The starting material was peripheral blood, obtained on day 0 of AZD1222 vaccination. The receptors stem from an adult in good health.

The chain has TRBV6-5 and TRBJ1-2; TRBD1 might be the D (6 bases). The CDR3 totals 14 residues. Trimming removed 0 bases at V and 4 bases at J, with 9 bases between. Looked up from germline, CDR1 is MNHEY and CDR2 is SVGAGI. The CDR3 nucleotides are TGTGCCAGCAGTTACTCGGGGGGCGTCTATGGCTACACCTTC. Encoded protein: CASSYSGGVYGYTF.

This clone was counted only a few times. This rearrangement joins TRBV6-2 or TRBV6-3 to TRBJ2-7; D is uncertain. The V end was cut by 4 bases, the J end by 6 bases, with 7 bases between. CDR1 is MNHEY, CDR2 SVGEGT, per germline. CDR3 length equals 11 residues. CDR3: CASSWGPEQYF. The CDR3 coding sequence is TGTGCCAGCAGTTGGGGTCCCGAGCAGTACTTC.

The chain is built from TRBV18 and TRBJ2-5, with 7 bases aligning to TRBD1. V lost 5 bases and J lost 3; bases outside the gene matches: 3. Germline V CDR1 and CDR2: KGHSH, LQKENI. The CDR3 has 13 residues. The CDR3, as DNA: TGTGCCAGCTCAAAGACAGGGAAAGAGACCCAGTACTTC. Its protein is CASSKTGKETQYF.

The rearrangement joins TRBV5-1 to TRBJ1-3; D perhaps matches TRBD1 (6 bases). Germline-derived CDR1 and CDR2 are SGHRS and YFSETQ. The CDR3 is 14 amino acids. Trimming took off 4 bases at V and 4 bases at J, with 12 bases between the two ends. The CDR3 nucleotides read TGCGCCAGCAGCAGAGAGGGGACAGGAAACACCATATATTTT. Its protein is CASSREGTGNTIYF.

The chain carries TRBV7-9 and TRBJ2-1, with D unclear. Trimming took 5 bases from V and 3 from J, leaving 5 bases between them. This CDR3 spans 12 amino acids. CDR1 and CDR2 (germline): SEHNR, FQNEAQ (reference sequence). CDR3: CASSPSYNEQFF. The CDR3 nucleotides read TGTGCCAGCAGCCCCAGCTACAATGAGCAGTTCTTC. Drawing the rest from reference TRBV7-9 and TRBJ2-1, the complete variable domain is DTGVSQNPRHKITKRGQNVTFRCDPISEHNRLYWYRQTLGQGPEFLTYFQNEAQLEKSRLLSDRFSAERPKGSFSTLEIQRTEQGDSAMYLCASSPSYNEQFFGPGTRLTVL.

The J gene is TRBJ1-4, the V gene TRBV19, with D perhaps TRBD1 (6 bases). Germline V gene sequence: CDR1 LNHDA, CDR2 SQIVND (reference sequence). V lost 3 bases, J lost 3 bases, and 14 bases lay in between. The CDR3 loop spans 16 amino acids. CDR3 amino acids: CASSIAWGASNEKLFF. CDR3 coding DNA: TGTGCCAGTAGTATCGCCTGGGGGGCCTCTAATGAAAAACTGTTTTTT.

There are a few counts of this clone. This chain joins TRBV19 and TRBJ2-5; D might be TRBD1 or TRBD2, each matching 5 bases. This CDR3 is 13 amino acids long. V was trimmed by 6 bases and J by 7 bases, leaving 15 bases between them. From germline, CDR1 is LNHDA and CDR2 SQIVND (reference sequence). The CDR3 loop reads CASSGQREGTQYF. CDR3 DNA sequence: TGTGCCAGTAGCGGACAACGGGAAGGGACCCAGTACTTC.

This clone has only one observation. The J gene is TRBJ2-5, the V gene TRBV28, with 13 bases that match TRBD2. This CDR3 is 18 amino acids long. The germline CDR1 and CDR2 sequences are MDHEN and SYDVKM. The V and J ends lost 2 bases and 4 bases, in that order; junction bases with no gene match: 10. As DNA, the CDR3 is TGTGCCAGCAGTTTAACAGGACTAGCGGGAGACATTGCAGAGACCCAGTACTTC. This encodes CASSLTGLAGDIAETQYF.

The genes are TRBV28 and TRBJ1-2; 10 positions agree with TRBD1. Germline values: CDR1 MDHEN, CDR2 SYDVKM. Trimming took 6 bases from V and 4 from J; bases not matched to a gene: 8. The CDR3 sequence is 15 residues long. This CDR3 is CASSLIGQGGYGYTF. In DNA form, the CDR3 reads TGTGCCAGCAGCCTCATCGGACAGGGGGGCTATGGCTACACCTTC.

This clone was picked up a small number of times. The chain recombines TRBV6-2 or TRBV6-3 with TRBJ2-7; TRBD2 matches 8 bases. The V gene's germline CDR1 is MNHEY and CDR2 SVGEGT. Unmatched junction bases numbered 11, after V lost 7 bases and J lost 3 bases. This CDR3 has 15 amino acids. Here the CDR3 DNA reads TGTGCCAGCACCCCGGGGGGGAACCGTAACTACGAGCAGTACTTC. This gives the protein CASTPGGNRNYEQYF.

This chain uses TRBV7-2 with TRBJ1-5, with D uncertain. This CDR3 has 15 amino acids. The germline V gene encodes CDR1 SGHTA and CDR2 FQGNSA. V lost 2 bases and J lost 7, with 15 bases in between. The CDR3 loop reads CASSLNGPGGQPQHF. CDR3 sequence (DNA): TGTGCCAGCAGCTTAAACGGGCCAGGAGGACAGCCCCAGCATTTT.

The chain employs TRBV6-2 or TRBV6-3 and TRBJ1-5, with D perhaps matching TRBD1 (5 bases). V was clipped by 6 bases and J by 3 bases, with 12 bases between them. The CDR3 extends over 14 amino acids. The germline gives CDR1 MNHEY, CDR2 SVGEGT. This CDR3 is CASSPDRINQPQHF. The CDR3 DNA is TGTGCCAGCAGCCCCGACAGAATCAATCAGCCCCAGCATTTT.

This clone was recorded only once. The chain recombines TRBV24-1 with TRBJ1-2; TRBD1 agrees at 7 bases. V lost 2 bases to trimming and J lost 6 bases; unmatched junction nucleotides: 11. The CDR3 has 16 residues. The germline V gene encodes CDR1 KGHDR and CDR2 SFDVKD. The CDR3 is CATSDSSGGGRDGYTF. CDR3 DNA: TGTGCCACCAGTGATTCTTCTGGAGGGGGCCGGGATGGCTACACCTTC.

The chain has TRBV27 and TRBJ1-2, with D hard to call. Germline CDR1 MNHEY, CDR2 SMNVEV (reference sequence). The CDR3 is 13 amino acids. V was shortened by 3 bases and J by 7 bases, with 12 bases between the two germline ends. The CDR3 protein is CASSLSRWGGYTF. In DNA form, the CDR3 reads TGTGCCAGCAGTTTGAGCAGGTGGGGTGGCTACACCTTC.

This clone was counted a few times. This rearrangement joins TRBV4-3 to TRBJ2-2, with a weak D call TRBD2 (5 bases). Germline-derived CDR1 and CDR2 are LGHNA and YSLEER. Trimming removed 4 bases from V and 6 bases from J, with 18 bases in between. The CDR3 contains 16 residues. CDR3 coding DNA: TGCGCCAGCAGCCTTCAACTCGGGGTTGGGTCCGGGGAGCTGTTTTTT. Its translation: CASSLQLGVGSGELFF.

This chain joins TRBV19 and TRBJ1-1; D not resolved. The germline CDR1 and CDR2 sequences are LNHDA and SQIVND (reference sequence). Deletions cut 7 bases from V and 3 bases from J, with 15 bases between. This CDR3 has 14 amino acids. The CDR3 DNA reads TGTGCCAGTACCCGTTATAGAAAGGACACTGAAGCTTTCTTT. Translation: CASTRYRKDTEAFF.

The chain is built from TRBV23-1 and TRBJ2-4; D ambiguous. TRBV23-1 has ORF status, its function being uncertain. The CDR3 sequence is 16 residues long. V was shortened by 0 bases and J by 1 base, with 10 bases between the two germline ends. The CDR3 protein is CASSQSPTFAKNIQYF. The CDR3 DNA reads TGCGCCAGCAGTCAATCGCCGACATTCGCCAAAAACATTCAGTACTTC.

The rearrangement uses TRBV6-5 and TRBJ1-1; D might be TRBD1 (5 bases). V lost 4 bases and J lost 1, with 10 bases in between. Germline values: CDR1 MNHEY, CDR2 SVGAGI. The CDR3 loop spans 14 amino acids. The CDR3 DNA reads TGTGCCAGCAGTTTATCGGGACCGAACACTGAAGCTTTCTTT. It specifies CASSLSGPNTEAFF.

J is TRBJ2-7 and V is TRBV7-2; 7 positions match TRBD2. CDR1 is SGHTA and CDR2 is FQGNSA in the germline V gene. This CDR3 spans 14 amino acids. V was clipped by 3 bases and J by 0 bases; unmatched bases: 2. Written as DNA, the CDR3 is TGTGCCAGCAGCTTCAGCGGGGTCTCCTACGAGCAGTACTTC. It encodes CASSFSGVSYEQYF.

The CDR3 DNA reads as TGCGCCAGCAGTATCGGATATACCTACAATGAGCAGTTCTTC. It codes for CASSIGYTYNEQFF. The chain joins TRBV5-1 to TRBJ2-1; D is unresolved. V lost 5 bases and J 2 bases, leaving 11 bases between the germline ends. This CDR3 is 14 amino acids long. The V gene's germline CDR1 is SGHRS and CDR2 YFSETQ.

This clone occurred a few times. V and J are TRBV10-1 and TRBJ1-2; tentative D call: TRBD1 (6 bases). The CDR3 extends over 16 amino acids. The V gene's germline CDR1 is WNHNN and CDR2 SYGVQD (reference sequence). The germline V and J ends were trimmed by 8 bases and 0 bases, with 19 bases remaining between them. The CDR3 DNA is TGCGCCAGCTTAAAGGGGGGGTACAGAGCTAACTATGGCTACACCTTC. It is translated as CASLKGGYRANYGYTF.

The chain joins TRBV24-1 to TRBJ2-1; no firm D call. V lost 3 bases to trimming and J lost 10 bases, with 15 bases between them. Germline V gene sequence: CDR1 KGHDR, CDR2 SFDVKD. The CDR3 consists of 14 residues. The CDR3 sequence: CATSDARGRKEQFF. CDR3 sequence (DNA): TGTGCCACCAGTGATGCCCGAGGCAGGAAAGAGCAGTTCTTC.

This chain joins TRBV5-5 and TRBJ2-7; 7 bases are a match to TRBD1. The J segment lost 3 bases and the V segment lost 2 bases, leaving 2 bases of the junction unmatched. CDR1 and CDR2 (germline): SGHKS, YYEKEE (reference sequence). There are 13 residues in the CDR3. DNA of the CDR3: TGTGCCAGCAGCTTCGGACAGGTCTACGAGCAGTACTTC. Translation: CASSFGQVYEQYF.

This rearrangement joins TRBV15 to TRBJ1-5, with unresolved D. Germline CDR1 LNHNV, CDR2 YYDKDF (reference sequence). This CDR3 has 12 amino acids. Trimming pared 4 bases from V and 6 bases from J, leaving 7 bases between. The CDR3 here is CATSTAVQPQHF. The CDR3, as DNA: TGTGCCACCAGCACAGCGGTTCAGCCCCAGCATTTT.

V and J are TRBV7-8 and TRBJ1-5; D unresolved. The germline V and J ends were trimmed by 7 bases and 2 bases, with 15 bases remaining between them. There are 15 residues in the CDR3. CDR1 and CDR2 from the germline V gene are SGHVS and FQNEAQ. The CDR3 sequence is CASTRAGAGNQPQHF. The CDR3 DNA follows: TGTGCCAGCACCCGCGCCGGAGCCGGCAATCAGCCCCAGCATTTT.